This TCR beta chain was found in a study of cytomegalovirus exposure and HLA in healthy donors. Per the germline V gene, CDR1 is SGHNT and CDR2 is YYREEE (reference sequence). J was trimmed by 2 bases and V by 5 bases; bases with no gene match: 4. The CDR3 totals 15 residues. The PCR made use of 60 Vbeta and 13 Jbeta primers. Profiling relied on immunoSEQ multiplex PCR, and the TCRdb table lists in-frame clones only, not all of them. The sample carries 150,000 to 200,000 clones, approximately 71% recorded once. In the case of this clone: Antigen specificity is unknown.

Study-wide points: TCR beta chains associated with HLA were, in a later analysis, more clonally expanded than equally common others. Testing in vitro showed a few CMV-associated chains specific for CMV antigens.

The sequenced sample consisted of PBMCs. This chain joins TRBV5-4 and TRBJ2-3; 11 nucleotides agree with TRBD2. The sequence derives from a man aged 45 to 65 in good health and CMV-seronegative. CDR3 nucleotide sequence: TGTGCCAGCAGGGTAGCGGGGGGGGCCACAGATACGCAGTATTTT. Its translation is CASRVAGGATDTQYF.